This T cell receptor (beta chain) was observed in a study of control samples from healthy donors and cancer patients. Repertoires were generated with immunoSEQ multiplex PCR, while TCRdb's copy carries only in-frame clones and drops some. Among around 68,000 clones, 75% to 85% were seen once, and the ten largest hold 15% to 19%. The CDR3 covers 12 residues. V lost 3 bases and J 7 bases, leaving 10 bases between the germline ends. Germline lookup yields CDR1 KGHSH and CDR2 LQKENI. This clone has more than one count but fewer than ten. Specimen: blood. The chain joins TRBV18 to TRBJ2-7; no firm D call. The TCR comes from a man aged 55-75 years in good health. CDR3 in amino acids: CASSPAQGEQYF. For the CDR3, the DNA is TGTGCCAGCTCACCGGCACAAGGGGAGCAGTACTTC.